This TCR beta chain was profiled in a study of regulatory T cells in long-lasting Graves disease. General study results and limits: Comparison showed that persistent patients shared more public clonotypes (roughly 2,500) than new patients (about 970).

Arm-PCR of CDR3 regions with iRepertoire HTBI primers generated TCR beta libraries. MiXCR, applied by TCRdb to the multiplex PCR reads, yields one record per CDR3 protein. This repertoire shows 530,000 or so distinct CDR3 sequences, 15% to 20% found once; its top ten account for 12%. On this clonotype itself: What it binds is unknown.

CDR1 SNHLY and CDR2 FYNNEI come from the germline V gene. The CDR3 has 14 amino acids. With 7 bases removed from V and 0 bases from J, the gap between germline ends came to 9 bases. Time point: newly diagnosed GD, antithyroid drugs for less than 3 months. Generation of the TCR library employed RNA extracted from PBMCs. Doctors identified Graves' disease using the American Thyroid Association guidelines. Collection of peripheral blood (about 8.1 milliliters) was done using EDTA tubes. These data also formed part of another study, on T cells in Graves' hyperthyroidism and ophthalmopathy.

The specimen comprised peripheral blood mononuclear cells (PBMCs), sampled at new diagnosis, from a patient treated with antithyroid drugs. The chain carries TRBV2 and TRBJ2-2; no definite D call. This clonotype was sampled from a man aged 18 to 35 with Graves disease. CDR3 in DNA: TGTGCCAGCAACCGAAATTCGAACACCGGGGAGCTGTTTTTT. Encoded protein: CASNRNSNTGELFF.